The following is a T cell receptor beta chain sequence with its context. The target antigen is unknown. CDR1 and CDR2 from the germline V gene are MDHEN and SYDVKM. This CDR3 region has 13 residues. Between the trimmed V and J ends, which lost 2 bases and 7 bases, there was a span of 11 bases. The source of the sample is a study of shared clonotypes between healthy human individuals. Libraries were prepared by immunoSEQ multiplex PCR; TCRdb keeps only in-frame clonotypes and omits some of them. The sample carries about 1.1 million clones, 78% recorded once. Study-level points and caveats: Among donors, sharing of clonotypes was expected to be affected by sequencing depth.

The chain is built from TRBV28 and TRBJ1-2, with D uncertain. The receptor's source is a man aged 18 to 30 in good health. Some clones in this sample may be carry-over from other donors' samples. The sequenced material came from memory CD4+ T cells from PBMCs. The subset: CD45RA-negative fraction. The chain's CDR3 is CASSLVRVGGYTF. CDR3 DNA: TGTGCCAGCAGTTTAGTTAGAGTGGGTGGCTACACCTTC.